This paragraph reports one T cell receptor beta chain. What it recognizes is unknown. This entry comes from a study of CD8 T cells in Susac syndrome. About the study: When their blood was taken, the Susac syndrome patients had either not yet had any therapy, were taking corticosteroids, or were taking intravenous immunoglobulin alone.

Negative magnetic isolation gave CD8+ and CD4+ cells; FACS enriched CD8+ TEMRA. General study findings and limits: Total CD8+ and CD8+ TEMRA repertoires contained roughly 17 and five Susac-specific public clones, respectively.

V was clipped by 8 bases and J by 9 bases, with 13 bases between them. Germline lookup yields CDR1 PRHDT and CDR2 FYEKMQ (reference sequence). This CDR3 has 12 residues. The authors reverse transcribed roughly 0.5 to 1 ug RNA with random hexamers. Amplification of TCR beta CDR3 by immunoSEQ multiplex PCR spanned 54 Vbeta and 13 Jbeta. TCRdb re-analysed the immunoSEQ multiplex PCR reads in MiXCR, keeping a single row per CDR3 protein. The repertoire holds around 100,000 distinct CDR3 sequences, 95% seen once, with 0.25% to 0.35% in the top ten. Sequencing input: CD8+ T cells from PBMCs. The chain uses TRBV13 and TRBJ2-2; unclear D gene. The source of this sequence is a human donor with Susac syndrome. The CDR3 nucleotides read TGTGCCAGCTCCTTAGGCCGGAGGGAGCTGTTTTTT. Translating gives CASSLGRRELFF.